The rows below give T cell receptor beta chains drawn from one sample of a study of T-cell memory formation after mild COVID-19. TCRdb reanalysed the 5' RACE reads using MiXCR and keeps one entry per CDR3 protein. In the table there are roughly 130,000 distinct CDR3 sequences, about 6.5% of which are singletons. What was sequenced was PBMCs or a T cell subset sorted from them (not recorded which). The receptors were sampled from an adult woman who had mild COVID-19 (a few samples of this study predate the infection). Cell type and time point are not known. Each CDR3 is given with its conserved first and last residue. A D gene is named only where the DNA matches it firmly. The listing skips clone size in some rows; elsewhere it reads once, few, many or a size class.

d_call: -; j_call: TRBJ1-5; v_call: TRBV7-8; clone_size: few; cdr3_nt: TGTGCCAGCAGCAACAGTGGTGGGCAGCCCCAGCATTTT; cdr3_aa: CASSNSGGQPQHF
d_call: -; j_call: TRBJ2-1; v_call: TRBV24-1; clone_size: few; cdr3_nt: TGTGCCACCAGTGATACACGACCAGGGCCCAATGAGCAGTTCTTC; cdr3_aa: CATSDTRPGPNEQFF
d_call: -; j_call: TRBJ1-1; v_call: TRBV30; clone_size: -; cdr3_nt: TGTGCCTGGAAAGGCGCAGGGGTAAACACTGAAGCTTTCTTT; cdr3_aa: CAWKGAGVNTEAFF
d_call: -; j_call: TRBJ1-4; v_call: TRBV2; clone_size: -; cdr3_nt: TGTGCCAGCAAAGGAACTAATGAAAAACTGTTTTTT; cdr3_aa: CASKGTNEKLFF
d_call: -; j_call: TRBJ1-3; v_call: TRBV11-1; clone_size: many; cdr3_nt: TGTGCCAGCAGCTTTGGACAGAACTCTGGAAACACCATATATTTT; cdr3_aa: CASSFGQNSGNTIYF
d_call: -; j_call: TRBJ2-2; v_call: TRBV5-1; clone_size: -; cdr3_nt: TGCGCCAGCAGCCTTCCTGCAGCGAACACCGGGGAGCTGTTTTTT; cdr3_aa: CASSLPAANTGELFF
d_call: -; j_call: TRBJ1-5; v_call: TRBV12-3/TRBV12-4; clone_size: few; cdr3_nt: TGTGCCAGCAGTGCTATAGGGGTTCAGCCCCAGCATTTT; cdr3_aa: CASSAIGVQPQHF
d_call: TRBD1; j_call: TRBJ2-6; v_call: TRBV7-3; clone_size: -; cdr3_nt: TGTGCCAGCAGCTTCTCCGGGACAGGGTCTGGGGCCAACGTCCTGACTTTC; cdr3_aa: CASSFSGTGSGANVLTF
d_call: -; j_call: TRBJ2-1; v_call: TRBV5-5; clone_size: many; cdr3_nt: TGTGCCAGCAGCGCAGGGACGCCGAGCTCCTACAATGAGCAGTTCTTC; cdr3_aa: CASSAGTPSSYNEQFF
d_call: -; j_call: TRBJ2-7; v_call: TRBV7-9; clone_size: few; cdr3_nt: TGTGCCAGCAGCTCACCTCTTTCTAGCGTCCTCATCGGAGGCGAGCAGTACTTC; cdr3_aa: CASSSPLSSVLIGGEQYF
d_call: -; j_call: TRBJ1-1; v_call: TRBV15; clone_size: -; cdr3_nt: TGTGCCACCAGCAGAGATTTGAGGGGGAACACTGAAGCTTTCTTT; cdr3_aa: CATSRDLRGNTEAFF
d_call: TRBD2; j_call: TRBJ2-7; v_call: TRBV20-1; clone_size: many; cdr3_nt: TGCAGTGCTAGACGTAGCGGGAGGTCACACGAGCAGTACTTC; cdr3_aa: CSARRSGRSHEQYF
d_call: -; j_call: TRBJ2-7; v_call: TRBV3-1; clone_size: few; cdr3_nt: TGTGCCAGCAGCCAAGATGTGAGGGTCCAGGAGCAGTACTTC; cdr3_aa: CASSQDVRVQEQYF
d_call: TRBD2; j_call: TRBJ2-1; v_call: TRBV12-3/TRBV12-4; clone_size: -; cdr3_nt: TGTGCCAGCAGTCCGCCGGGACTAGCGAATTACAATGAGCAGTTCTTC; cdr3_aa: CASSPPGLANYNEQFF
d_call: -; j_call: TRBJ2-5; v_call: TRBV7-9; clone_size: -; cdr3_nt: TGTGCCAGCAGCCCTCTAGGGGGGGCGGGGGAGACCCAGTACTTC; cdr3_aa: CASSPLGGAGETQYF
d_call: -; j_call: TRBJ2-3; v_call: TRBV5-1; clone_size: many; cdr3_nt: TGCGCCAGCAGCTTGGGAGTCTACCGCACAGATACGCAGTATTTT; cdr3_aa: CASSLGVYRTDTQYF
d_call: TRBD2; j_call: TRBJ2-3; v_call: TRBV7-2; clone_size: few; cdr3_nt: TGTGCCAGCAGCCCCCGGACTAGCGGAGACACAGATACGCAGTATTTT; cdr3_aa: CASSPRTSGDTDTQYF
d_call: TRBD1; j_call: TRBJ1-5; v_call: TRBV28; clone_size: -; cdr3_nt: TGTGCCAGCAGTTTTGACAGGGGGAGGCGAAGCAATCAGCCCCAGCATTTT; cdr3_aa: CASSFDRGRRSNQPQHF
d_call: -; j_call: TRBJ2-7; v_call: TRBV9; clone_size: many; cdr3_nt: TGTGCCAGCGGGGACCGCCACTACGAGCAGTACTTC; cdr3_aa: CASGDRHYEQYF
d_call: -; j_call: TRBJ1-1; v_call: TRBV29-1; clone_size: -; cdr3_nt: TGCAGCGGAAGTCTATGGGGCTCTGAAGCTTTCTTT; cdr3_aa: CSGSLWGSEAFF
d_call: TRBD2; j_call: TRBJ2-3; v_call: TRBV6-5; clone_size: many; cdr3_nt: TGTGCCAGCAGTTACACTCCGGGACTAGGAGGGTATTTT; cdr3_aa: CASSYTPGLGGYF
d_call: -; j_call: TRBJ2-2; v_call: TRBV5-1; clone_size: many; cdr3_nt: TGCGCCAGCAGCCCACGACAGACGGCCGGGGAGCTGTTTTTT; cdr3_aa: CASSPRQTAGELFF
d_call: -; j_call: TRBJ1-1; v_call: TRBV5-1; clone_size: few; cdr3_nt: TGCGCCAGCAGCTTGGTGGCAACAACATCGAACACTGAAGCTTTCTTT; cdr3_aa: CASSLVATTSNTEAFF
d_call: TRBD1; j_call: TRBJ1-5; v_call: TRBV18; clone_size: few; cdr3_nt: TGTGCCAGCTCACCACGGAGACAGGGGATCAATCAGCCCCAGCATTTT; cdr3_aa: CASSPRRQGINQPQHF
d_call: TRBD1; j_call: TRBJ2-1; v_call: TRBV12-3/TRBV12-4; clone_size: many; cdr3_nt: TGTGCCAGCAGTTTTGGGTCGGGGACAGTATACAATGAGCAGTTCTTC; cdr3_aa: CASSFGSGTVYNEQFF
d_call: -; j_call: TRBJ2-2; v_call: TRBV4-3; clone_size: many; cdr3_nt: TGCGCCAGCAGCCAAGCAGAAGGGTACAGCGGGGAGCTGTTTTTT; cdr3_aa: CASSQAEGYSGELFF
d_call: -; j_call: TRBJ1-4; v_call: TRBV7-6; clone_size: many; cdr3_nt: TGTGCCAGCAGCCCTAGCGGGACCAGGAATGAAAAACTGTTTTTT; cdr3_aa: CASSPSGTRNEKLFF
d_call: TRBD1; j_call: TRBJ2-1; v_call: TRBV6-1; clone_size: few; cdr3_nt: TGTGCCAGCAGTACCCCGGGACAGGTTGTTGAGGAGCAGTTCTTC; cdr3_aa: CASSTPGQVVEEQFF
d_call: -; j_call: TRBJ1-6; v_call: TRBV5-1; clone_size: many; cdr3_nt: TGCGCCAGCAGCTTGGATGTACGGGGGAGGGGTTCACCCCTCCACTTT; cdr3_aa: CASSLDVRGRGSPLHF
d_call: TRBD2; j_call: TRBJ2-1; v_call: TRBV6-2/TRBV6-3; clone_size: few; cdr3_nt: TGTGCCAGCAGAGTCCTAGCGGCCTACAATGAGCAGTTCTTC; cdr3_aa: CASRVLAAYNEQFF
d_call: -; j_call: TRBJ2-1; v_call: TRBV9; clone_size: few; cdr3_nt: TGTGCCAGCAGCGGGGTCGTCATTAGCAGTGAGCAGTTCTTC; cdr3_aa: CASSGVVISSEQFF
d_call: -; j_call: TRBJ2-7; v_call: TRBV7-9; clone_size: many; cdr3_nt: TGTGCCAGCAGCTTAGCGCGAAATGCCTACTCCTACGAGCAGTACTTC; cdr3_aa: CASSLARNAYSYEQYF
d_call: TRBD2; j_call: TRBJ2-1; v_call: TRBV6-5; clone_size: many; cdr3_nt: TGTGCCAGCAGGGGACTAGCGGGGGGCTACAATGAGCAGTTCTTC; cdr3_aa: CASRGLAGGYNEQFF
d_call: -; j_call: TRBJ2-5; v_call: TRBV5-1; clone_size: many; cdr3_nt: TGCGCCAGCAGCTTGAGGCTAGACCAAGAGACCCAGTACTTC; cdr3_aa: CASSLRLDQETQYF
d_call: -; j_call: TRBJ1-2; v_call: TRBV12-3/TRBV12-4; clone_size: many; cdr3_nt: TGTGCCAGCAGTTTGAGTACACAGATCTATGGCTACACCTTC; cdr3_aa: CASSLSTQIYGYTF
d_call: TRBD1; j_call: TRBJ2-5; v_call: TRBV12-3/TRBV12-4; clone_size: many; cdr3_nt: TGTGCCAGCAGTTTAGCCTCGCTGGTGGACAGGGGCCAAGAGACCCAGTACTTC; cdr3_aa: CASSLASLVDRGQETQYF
d_call: TRBD2; j_call: TRBJ2-3; v_call: TRBV9; clone_size: few; cdr3_nt: TGTGCCAGCGCTAGCGGGAGCACAGATACGCAGTATTTT; cdr3_aa: CASASGSTDTQYF
d_call: TRBD1; j_call: TRBJ2-7; v_call: TRBV20-1; clone_size: -; cdr3_nt: TGCAGTGCCAACCCGGGGACAGGCGACGAGCAGTACTTC; cdr3_aa: CSANPGTGDEQYF
d_call: -; j_call: TRBJ2-1; v_call: TRBV19; clone_size: -; cdr3_nt: TGTGCCAGTAGTATTGATAGGGGGACCTCCTACAATGAGCAGTTCTTC; cdr3_aa: CASSIDRGTSYNEQFF
d_call: TRBD1; j_call: TRBJ1-2; v_call: TRBV29-1; clone_size: many; cdr3_nt: TGCAGCGTCCCGACAGGGACCTTCTATGGCTACACCTTC; cdr3_aa: CSVPTGTFYGYTF
d_call: -; j_call: TRBJ1-1; v_call: TRBV7-9; clone_size: -; cdr3_nt: TGTGCCAGCAGCCCCCAAGGTCAGGGAAGGACTGAAGCTTTCTTT; cdr3_aa: CASSPQGQGRTEAFF
d_call: -; j_call: TRBJ1-2; v_call: TRBV12-3/TRBV12-4; clone_size: many; cdr3_nt: TGTGCCAGCAGTTCAGTCCGTTTATGGTTCCGGGGGGATGGCTACACCTTC; cdr3_aa: CASSSVRLWFRGDGYTF
d_call: -; j_call: TRBJ2-7; v_call: TRBV11-2; clone_size: few; cdr3_nt: TGTGCCAGCAGCTTAGAGACGACTAGGACCTACGAGCAGTACTTC; cdr3_aa: CASSLETTRTYEQYF
d_call: -; j_call: TRBJ2-3; v_call: TRBV5-1; clone_size: few; cdr3_nt: TGCGCCAGCAGCTTGGCGGGCCTTGGGACAGATACGCAGTATTTT; cdr3_aa: CASSLAGLGTDTQYF
d_call: TRBD2; j_call: TRBJ2-2; v_call: TRBV14; clone_size: -; cdr3_nt: TGTGCCAGCAGCCAAGCGGGGGGTCGAGCCGGGGAGCTGTTTTTT; cdr3_aa: CASSQAGGRAGELFF
d_call: -; j_call: TRBJ2-7; v_call: TRBV3-1; clone_size: many; cdr3_nt: TGTGCCAGCACCTCAACCTTGACCGGGACAACCGGCTACGAGCAGTACTTC; cdr3_aa: CASTSTLTGTTGYEQYF